The 18 T cell receptor beta chains listed next were all sequenced from one sample in a study of a mutant IDH1 vaccine in newly diagnosed glioma. Clones were read by immunoSEQ multiplex PCR, and TCRdb kept only the in-frame ones, dropping some. The sample has about 40,000 clones, 75% to 85% seen once. The sample's time point: week 11, during vaccination. With topical imiquimod, each dose of the vaccine consisted of 300 ug of mutant IDH1 20-mer peptide. No cognate antigen is known for these TCRs. The specimen was peripheral blood mononuclear cells (PBMCs), collected from a glioma patient whose treatment included an IDH1 peptide vaccine. The receptors originated from a woman aged 25-40 years with glioma. Some clones in this sample may be carry-over from other donors' samples.

This chain links TRBV5-1 with TRBJ1-2; no definite D call. Per the germline V gene, CDR1 is SGHRS and CDR2 is YFSETQ. Trimming took 4 bases from V and 8 from J, leaving 15 bases between them. The CDR3 totals 13 residues. The CDR3 DNA reads as TGCGCCAGCAGCCCGGAAGGGCCTTACGGCTACACCTTC. This translates into CASSPEGPYGYTF.

This clone has only a few counts. The rearrangement joins TRBV6-6 to TRBJ1-1, with TRBD1 identical over 9 bases. The CDR3 has 13 residues. The junction had 4 bases not matched to a gene; V was cut back by 7 bases and J by 4 bases. Germline V gene lookup returns CDR1 MNHNY and CDR2 SVGAGI (reference sequence). CDR3: CASTQGAGTEAFF. CDR3 bases: TGTGCCAGCACACAGGGGGCCGGCACTGAAGCTTTCTTT.

The chain joins TRBV19 to TRBJ1-1, with 7 positions matching TRBD1. Germline V gene sequence: CDR1 LNHDA, CDR2 SQIVND (reference sequence). V shed 6 bases, J shed 4 bases, and the junction held 5 bases outside the gene matches. This CDR3 region has 13 residues. CDR3 nucleotides: TGTGCCAGTAGGGACAGGAGGGGCACTGAAGCTTTCTTT. Translating it yields CASRDRRGTEAFF.

The chain joins TRBV9 to TRBJ2-1; the D gene is possibly TRBD2 (5 bases). The V end lost 7 bases, the J end lost 6 bases, and 8 bases lay between the germline ends. The CDR3 length is 11 residues. Germline V gene sequence: CDR1 SGDLS, CDR2 YYNGEE. The CDR3 reads CASQRGNEQFF. The DNA for the CDR3 is TGTGCCAGCCAACGGGGCAATGAGCAGTTCTTC.

As regards this clone: The junction shows a germline mismatch at one end, possibly a read error. The chain has TRBV13 and TRBJ2-7; 11 positions match TRBD2. Germline V gene lookup returns CDR1 PRHDT and CDR2 FYEKMQ (reference sequence). The CDR3 contains 14 residues. CDR3 coding DNA: TGTGCCAGCAGATTAGCGGGAGGGTTGCTCGAGCAGTACTTC. Translated: CASRLAGGLLEQYF. The variable domain in full, completed from reference TRBV13 and TRBJ2-7, reads AAGVIQSPRHLIKEKRETATLKCYPIPRHDTVYWYQQGPGQDPQFLISFYEKMQSDKGSIPDRFSAQQFSDYHSELNMSSLELGDSALYFCASRLAGGLLEQYFGPGTRLTVT.

The V gene is TRBV4-1, the J gene TRBJ2-3, with a tentative D call TRBD2 (6 bases). V lost 4 bases to trimming and J lost 3 bases, with 26 bases between them. The CDR3 length is 19 residues. Germline assignment: CDR1 MGHRA and CDR2 YSYEKL. Here the CDR3 reads CASSPRWLTRLVETDTQYF. The CDR3 nucleotides are TGCGCCAGCAGCCCCAGGTGGCTGACTCGACTAGTAGAGACAGATACGCAGTATTTT.

The rearrangement uses TRBV7-3 and TRBJ1-1; D is ambiguous. Looked up from germline, CDR1 is SGHTA and CDR2 is FQGTGA. V gave up 5 bases and J gave up 2 bases, with 12 bases separating them. The CDR3 is made up of 14 amino acids. The CDR3 reads CASSAQAGNTEAFF. CDR3 DNA sequence: TGTGCCAGCAGCGCCCAGGCAGGAAACACTGAAGCTTTCTTT.

The chain's CDR3 is CASSFVPEPYGYTF. The CDR3 nucleotides read TGTGCCAGCAGTTTCGTACCCGAACCCTATGGCTACACCTTC. The rearrangement links TRBV27 to TRBJ1-2, with D unclear. Germline V gives CDR1 MNHEY, CDR2 SMNVEV (reference sequence). The germline V and J ends were trimmed by 3 bases and 4 bases, with 12 bases remaining between them. The CDR3 runs 14 residues.

The V and J genes are TRBV5-1 and TRBJ2-2; 9 positions agree with TRBD2. CDR1 is SGHRS and CDR2 is YFSETQ in the germline V gene. The V segment lost 0 bases and the J segment 1 base; nucleotides outside the gene matches: 4. The CDR3 totals 17 residues. As DNA, the CDR3 is TGCGCCAGCAGCTTGGATCCAGCGGGAGGGAACACCGGGGAGCTGTTTTTT. It translates to CASSLDPAGGNTGELFF.

In this sample, this clone turned up a few times. V usage is TRBV6-5 and J usage is TRBJ1-2; unclear D gene. Germline lookup yields CDR1 MNHEY and CDR2 SVGAGI. Deletions cut 0 bases from V and 2 bases from J, with 7 bases between. The CDR3 is 14 residues long. The CDR3 loop is CASSYSGRNYGYTF. The CDR3, as DNA: TGTGCCAGCAGTTACTCCGGCAGAAACTATGGCTACACCTTC.

Only one count was recorded for this clone. The rearrangement joins TRBV18 to TRBJ1-4; D not resolved. V dropped 3 bases and J dropped 1 base, with 9 bases sitting between them. The CDR3 sequence is 15 residues long. The germline V gene has CDR1 KGHSH and CDR2 LQKENI. This CDR3 is CASSPSGETNEKLFF. The CDR3 bases are TGTGCCAGCTCACCTAGCGGGGAAACTAATGAAAAACTGTTTTTT.

This chain joins TRBV6-5 and TRBJ1-2, with TRBD1 matching 7 bases. The CDR3 runs 15 residues. The germline V gene encodes CDR1 MNHEY and CDR2 SVGAGI. Germline trimming cut 5 bases from V and 8 bases from J; bases unmatched to any gene: 14. The CDR3 spells CASSPPEEGARGYTF. Written as DNA, the CDR3 is TGTGCCAGCAGTCCCCCGGAGGAGGGGGCGAGGGGCTACACCTTC.

J is TRBJ2-1 and V is TRBV13; TRBD2 matches at 7 bases. CDR3 size: 16 residues. J was trimmed by 5 bases and V by 3 bases; bases with no gene match: 10. Germline CDR1 is PRHDT and CDR2 is FYEKMQ (reference sequence). The CDR3 spells CASSFQAGWAHNEQFF. The CDR3 nucleotides read TGTGCCAGCAGCTTCCAAGCGGGATGGGCGCACAATGAGCAGTTCTTC.

The V and J genes are TRBV29-1 and TRBJ2-1; 7 bases map to TRBD1. CDR3 length equals 15 residues. Trimming at V came to 6 bases and at J to 2 bases, leaving 10 bases not matched to a gene. Germline V gives CDR1 SQVTM, CDR2 ANQGSEA. For the CDR3, the DNA is TGCAGCGTGCCTTCGACAGGGACACCCTACAATGAGCAGTTCTTC. Translating it yields CSVPSTGTPYNEQFF.

The CDR3 reads CAWSVPLGKGDTF. The CDR3, as DNA: TGTGCCTGGAGTGTCCCCCTAGGAAAGGGTGACACCTTC. The genes are TRBV30 and TRBJ1-2; D is unresolved. Trimming removed 0 bases from V and 12 bases from J, with 17 bases in between. Per germline, CDR1 GTSNPN and CDR2 SVGIG (reference sequence). This CDR3 region has 13 residues.

The chain couples TRBV7-8 to TRBJ2-3; 10 nucleotides agree with TRBD2. V shed 5 bases and J 4 bases; nucleotides not matched to a gene: 12. The germline V gene has CDR1 SGHVS and CDR2 FQNEAQ. The CDR3 runs to 17 residues. The CDR3 DNA reads TGTGCCAGCAGCCCGTCGGCCGAGCGGGAGGGCCCAGATACGCAGTATTTT. Translation: CASSPSAEREGPDTQYF.

V is TRBV2 and J is TRBJ2-5; 11 bases are shared with TRBD2. The CDR3 is 15 amino acids. Germline loops: CDR1 SNHLY, CDR2 FYNNEI. Losses at the gene ends were 6 bases for V and 2 bases for J; bases not matched to a gene: 5. CDR3 DNA sequence: TGTGCCAGCAGGCGTTTAGCGGGAGGGCAAGAGACCCAGTACTTC. Translating it yields CASRRLAGGQETQYF. The variable domain in full, with the rest retrieved from reference TRBV2 and TRBJ2-5, is EPEVTQTPSHQVTQMGQEVILRCVPISNHLYFYWYRQILGQKVEFLVSFYNNEISEKSEIFDDQFSVERPDGSNFTLKIRSTKLEDSAMYFCASRRLAGGQETQYFGPGTRLLVL.

This clone was recorded only once. The CDR3 spells CAWMGLAREQYF. DNA for the CDR3: TGTGCCTGGATGGGACTAGCACGCGAGCAGTACTTC. The V and J genes are TRBV30 and TRBJ2-7, with TRBD2 matching over 9 bases. The CDR3 runs to 12 residues. Germline CDR1 reads GTSNPN; CDR2 reads SVGIG (reference sequence). The V segment lost 4 bases and the J segment 6 bases; nucleotides outside the gene matches: 4. The full variable domain, rest sourced from reference TRBV30 and TRBJ2-7, is SQTIHQWPATLVQPVGSPLSLECTVEGTSNPNLYWYRQAAGRGLQLLFYSVGIGQISSEVPQNLSASRPQDRQFILSSKKLLLSDSGFYLCAWMGLAREQYFGPGTRLTVT.